The 11 T cell receptor beta chains reported below all come from one sample, sequenced in a study of human T cells and chemical hapten exposure. The time point here: patch test 1, 2 weeks after DPC sensitization. Regarding treatment: therapeutic diphenylcyclopropenone sensitization with weekly scalp DPC. TCRdb reanalysed the RACE reads using MiXCR and keeps one entry per CDR3 protein. The data contain about 120,000 distinct CDR3 sequences, about 12% of them singletons. Source: whole blood, taken in connection with sensitization to the hapten diphenylcyclopropenone (DPC). The origin of the receptors is a woman aged 45-60 years with alopecia areata. Some clones in this sample may be carry-over from other donors' samples.

The sample holds many counts of this clonotype. V gene TRBV2 combines with J gene TRBJ2-1; 7 positions match TRBD1. This CDR3 is built from 14 residues. V lost 6 bases, J lost 4 bases, and 6 bases stayed unmatched. The germline V gene encodes CDR1 SNHLY and CDR2 FYNNEI. The DNA for the CDR3 is TGTGCCAGCAGACCGGGACAGACATACAATGAGCAGTTCTTC. This gives the protein CASRPGQTYNEQFF.

CDR3 DNA: TGCAGTGCTAGAGATCTCAGCGGGGGCACAGATACGCAGTATTTT. Amino acids: CSARDLSGGTDTQYF. This rearrangement joins TRBV20-1 to TRBJ2-3, with TRBD2 matching over 7 bases. Trimming at V came to 0 bases and at J to 1 base, leaving 4 bases not matched to a gene. Germline CDR1 and CDR2: DFQATT and SNEGSKA (reference sequence). The CDR3 runs 15 residues.

The chain joins TRBV28 to TRBJ1-5; maybe TRBD1 (5 bases). CDR1 and CDR2 from the germline V gene are MDHEN and SYDVKM. Deletions cut 8 bases from V and 9 bases from J, with 8 bases between. The CDR3 runs 10 residues. In nucleotides, the CDR3 is TGTGCCAGCTCCGGGGGGCCCCAGCATTTT. The encoded protein is CASSGGPQHF.

The rearrangement uses TRBV28 and TRBJ2-7; the match to TRBD1 covers 7 bases. The CDR3 contains 17 residues. Germline assignment: CDR1 MDHEN and CDR2 SYDVKM. Trimming took 5 bases from V and 0 from J; bases not matched to a gene: 13. The CDR3 protein is CASSLTQTGASSYEQYF. The CDR3 DNA sequence: TGTGCCAGCAGTCTTACACAAACAGGGGCGAGCTCCTACGAGCAGTACTTC.

This rearrangement joins TRBV7-9 to TRBJ1-1, with D maybe TRBD1 (5 bases). In germline, CDR1 is SEHNR, CDR2 FQNEAQ (reference sequence). The ends were cut back, 5 bases at V and 1 base at J, with 14 bases in the middle. The CDR3 contains 15 residues. This CDR3 reads CASSPGSWGNTEAFF. The CDR3 DNA reads as TGTGCCAGCAGCCCAGGGAGTTGGGGGAACACTGAAGCTTTCTTT.

This rearrangement joins TRBV7-9 to TRBJ2-7; TRBD2 matches at 11 bases. Trimming cost V 3 bases and J 0 bases; bases outside gene matches: 7. The CDR3 is 17 residues long. Germline V CDR1 and CDR2: SEHNR, FQNEAQ (reference sequence). In DNA, the CDR3 is TGTGCCAGCAGCTTGCACGTAGGGACTAGCGGCTCCTACGAGCAGTACTTC. Protein sequence: CASSLHVGTSGSYEQYF.

In this sample, this clonotype turned up a few times. The chain is built from TRBV5-5 and TRBJ1-4; 7 bases agree with TRBD1. The CDR3 is 15 amino acids. Germline-derived CDR1 and CDR2 are SGHKS and YYEKEE (reference sequence). Trimming at V came to 4 bases and at J to 8 bases, leaving 11 bases not matched to a gene. The CDR3, as DNA: TGTGCCAGCAGCAACTTCGACAGGGCTGTCGAAAAACTGTTTTTT. Translating it yields CASSNFDRAVEKLFF.

The J gene is TRBJ1-5, the V gene TRBV18; 9 nucleotides agree with TRBD1. Germline loops: CDR1 KGHSH, CDR2 LQKENI. The CDR3 consists of 14 residues. V was pared by 5 bases and J by 4 bases, with 3 bases of the junction left unmatched. CDR3 sequence reads: CASSTTGGNQPQHF. CDR3 coding DNA: TGTGCCAGCTCAACGACAGGGGGAAATCAGCCCCAGCATTTT.

This clonotype was seen a handful of times. V usage is TRBV11-2 and J usage is TRBJ1-3; D is ambiguous. Germline CDR1 is SGHAT and CDR2 is FQNNGV. There are 16 residues in the CDR3. Trimming took off 0 bases at V and 0 bases at J, with 9 bases between the two ends. This chain's CDR3 is CASSLEVSFSGNTIYF. CDR3 bases: TGTGCCAGCAGCTTAGAAGTCTCCTTCTCTGGAAACACCATATATTTT.

This sequence joins TRBV6-1 and TRBJ1-6; 8 bases agree with TRBD1. Germline trimming cut 6 bases from V and 9 bases from J; bases unmatched to any gene: 10. The CDR3 consists of 15 residues. Germline values: CDR1 MNHNS, CDR2 SASEGT. Here the CDR3 DNA reads TGTGCCAGCAGGGGGTCCACAGGGGGAAGTTCACCCCTCCACTTT. This sequence encodes CASRGSTGGSSPLHF.

This clonotype came up a few times. This sequence joins TRBV28 and TRBJ1-3; maybe TRBD1 (6 bases). Trimming cost V 1 base and J 13 bases, with 8 bases left between them. CDR1 and CDR2 from the germline V gene are MDHEN and SYDVKM. CDR3 length: 11 amino acids. The CDR3 bases are TGTGCCAGCAGTTTATCCGGGACAATATATTTT. Its protein product is CASSLSGTIYF.